The clone carrying this TCR beta chain has only a few counts. Its antigen remains unidentified. Constant-segment primers served in 5'RACE that generated TCR alpha and TCR beta cDNA libraries bearing sample barcodes and UMIs. MiXCR was run by TCRdb on the 5' RACE reads, yielding one entry per CDR3 protein. The sample lists about 130,000 distinct CDR3 sequences, about 17% occurring once. The data are from a study of T-cell memory formation after mild COVID-19. Study as a whole: Clusters of TCRs were largely donor specific.

CDR3 length: 17 amino acids. Losses at the gene ends were 3 bases for V and 1 base for J; bases not matched to a gene: 7. Germline-derived CDR1 and CDR2 are KGHSH and LQKENI. Study-wide findings and caveats: Of the contracting clones, CD4+ ones lay mainly in CM and EM, and CD8+ ones in EMRA.

V gene TRBV18 combines with J gene TRBJ2-3; 10 bases are a match to TRBD2. This sequence originates from a man in his late teens or twenties who had mild COVID-19 (a few samples of this study predate the infection). Cell type and time point are not known. The sequencing input was PBMCs or a T cell subset sorted from them (not recorded which). The CDR3 sequence: CASSPLHSGGRTDTQYF. The CDR3 DNA reads TGTGCCAGCTCACCCCTTCATAGCGGGGGGCGCACAGATACGCAGTATTTT. Based on the CDR3 plus reference TRBV18 and TRBJ2-3, the full variable domain is NAGVMQNPRHLVRRRGQEARLRCSPMKGHSHVYWYRQLPEEGLKFMVYLQKENIIDESGMPKERFSAEFPKEGPSILRIQQVVRGDSAAYFCASSPLHSGGRTDTQYFGPGTRLTVL.